Below, 32 T cell receptor beta chains from the same sample are listed, as sequenced in a study of cytomegalovirus exposure and HLA in healthy donors. The protocol was immunoSEQ multiplex PCR, while the TCRdb copy is restricted to in-frame clones and leaves out a portion. The table lists about 240,000 clones, approximately 84% of them singletons. Sequencing was carried out using PBMCs. Receptors originate from a woman in her thirties in good health and CMV-seropositive.

The chain joins TRBV7-6 to TRBJ2-1; D might be TRBD1 (6 bases). Per the germline V gene, CDR1 is SGHVS and CDR2 is FNYEAQ. Trimming took off 3 bases at V and 4 bases at J, with 22 bases between the two ends. The CDR3 sequence is 18 residues long. The CDR3 sequence: CASSLGAHRGATYNEQFF. The CDR3 DNA reads as TGTGCCAGCAGCTTGGGGGCTCACAGAGGGGCCACGTACAATGAGCAGTTCTTC.

The CDR3 is CASSSRDRMGINQPQHF. The DNA for the CDR3 is TGTGCCAGCAGCTCAAGAGACAGGATGGGGATTAATCAGCCCCAGCATTTT. This chain joins TRBV5-6 and TRBJ1-5; D is possibly TRBD1 (6 bases). The germline gives CDR1 SGHDT, CDR2 YYEEEE. V lost 3 bases and J lost 4, with 20 bases in between. CDR3 length equals 17 residues.

The chain employs TRBV5-1 and TRBJ2-7; a weak D match, TRBD2 (6 bases). Germline CDR1 SGHRS, CDR2 YFSETQ. V was shortened by 4 bases and J by 0 bases, with 8 bases between the two germline ends. The CDR3 spans 13 residues. As DNA, the CDR3 is TGCGCCAGCAGCCCTAGCGTCTCCTACGAGCAGTACTTC. Translating it yields CASSPSVSYEQYF.

This chain uses TRBV19 with TRBJ1-2; TRBD1 matches 8 bases. The germline CDR1 and CDR2 sequences are LNHDA and SQIVND (reference sequence). This CDR3 region has 13 residues. J lost 4 bases, V lost 6 bases, and 4 bases had no gene match. The chain's CDR3 is CASRLTGGYGYTF. In DNA, the CDR3 is TGTGCCAGTAGACTCACAGGGGGCTATGGCTACACCTTC.

This clone was detected only a few times. This chain links TRBV9 with TRBJ2-5, with TRBD1 matching 7 bases. The germline V gene has CDR1 SGDLS and CDR2 YYNGEE. The CDR3 has 15 residues. J gave up 1 base and V 4 bases, and 7 bases lay outside the gene matches. CDR3 nucleotide sequence: TGTGCCAGCAGCCCCATGGACAGGTTCCAAGAGACCCAGTACTTC. Its protein product is CASSPMDRFQETQYF.

The CDR3 nucleotides are TGTGCCAGCAGCTTATTTTCGGGAGGGGCCTACGAGCAGTACTTC. Its translation: CASSLFSGGAYEQYF. The chain links TRBV7-2 to TRBJ2-7; 8 nucleotides line up with TRBD2. V dropped 2 bases and J dropped 2; count of bases not matched to a gene: 5. This CDR3 is 15 amino acids long. Germline V gene sequence: CDR1 SGHTA, CDR2 FQGNSA.

The chain has TRBV18 and TRBJ1-3; no definite D call. CDR3 length: 15 amino acids. The V end lost 0 bases, the J end lost 2 bases, and 8 bases lay between the germline ends. From germline, CDR1 is KGHSH and CDR2 LQKENI. DNA for the CDR3: TGTGCCAGCTCACCACCGACAAACCCTGGAAACACCATATATTTT. This gives the protein CASSPPTNPGNTIYF.

This chain connects TRBV2 to TRBJ2-7; a weak D match, TRBD1 (6 bases). CDR3 length: 15 amino acids. Germline V gene sequence: CDR1 SNHLY, CDR2 FYNNEI. V was clipped by 2 bases and J by 5 bases, with 16 bases between them. The CDR3 bases are TGTGCCAGCAGTGAAAGGGGGTCTAGCCTCCACGAGCAGTACTTC. Translating it yields CASSERGSSLHEQYF.

This clone was found once. The V gene is TRBV9, the J gene TRBJ2-7; the D gene is possibly TRBD1 (5 bases). Deletions cut 0 bases from V and 2 bases from J, with 9 bases between. The germline CDR1 and CDR2 sequences are SGDLS and YYNGEE. There are 14 residues in the CDR3. In DNA form, the CDR3 reads TGTGCCAGCAGCGTAGACGCAGGGCCCTACGAGCAGTACTTC. It yields the protein CASSVDAGPYEQYF. Full variable domain (missing parts from reference TRBV9 and TRBJ2-7): DSGVTQTPKHLITATGQRVTLRCSPRSGDLSVYWYQQSLDQGLQFLIQYYNGEERAKGNILERFSAQQFPDLHSELNLSSLELGDSALYFCASSVDAGPYEQYFGPGTRLTVT.

The rearrangement joins TRBV6-5 to TRBJ1-5; D not resolved. CDR3 length equals 13 residues. With 4 bases removed from V and 6 bases from J, the gap between germline ends came to 10 bases. From germline, CDR1 is MNHEY and CDR2 SVGAGI. CDR3 loop: CASSLIPGQPQHF. The CDR3 region has the DNA TGTGCCAGCAGTTTAATCCCCGGTCAGCCCCAGCATTTT.

The sample holds one count of this clone. J is TRBJ1-1 and V is TRBV10-3; possible D gene TRBD1, 6 bases. Trimming shortened V by 5 bases and J by 4 bases, and 14 bases separated the two germline ends. Germline CDR1 ENHRY, CDR2 SYGVKD. The CDR3 is made up of 14 amino acids. The CDR3 loop reads CAISPPGATTEAFF. DNA of the CDR3: TGTGCCATCAGTCCCCCAGGGGCGACCACTGAAGCTTTCTTT.

V usage is TRBV6-5 and J usage is TRBJ2-7; 11 positions match TRBD1. CDR1 and CDR2 (germline): MNHEY, SVGAGI. The V segment lost 6 bases and the J segment 2 bases; nucleotides outside the gene matches: 6. CDR3 length equals 15 residues. The chain's CDR3 is CASSRPGQGAYEQYF. The CDR3 DNA is TGTGCCAGCAGCCGACCGGGACAGGGGGCCTACGAGCAGTACTTC.

This clone came up a few times. CDR3 sequence: CAWSVRGGITEAFF. The DNA of the CDR3 is TGTGCCTGGAGTGTACGGGGTGGGATAACTGAAGCTTTCTTT. This sequence joins TRBV30 and TRBJ1-1; unclear D gene. Germline-derived CDR1 and CDR2 are GTSNPN and SVGIG (reference sequence). V lost 0 bases to trimming and J lost 5 bases, with 13 bases between them. The CDR3 is made up of 14 amino acids.

V is TRBV4-1 and J is TRBJ2-7; 7 bases are a match to TRBD2. J lost 4 bases, V lost 0 bases, and 6 bases had no gene match. Per germline, CDR1 MGHRA and CDR2 YSYEKL. The CDR3 runs 15 residues. CDR3 bases: TGCGCCAGCAGCCAAGATGGGGGAGCGGGGTACGAGCAGTACTTC. It encodes CASSQDGGAGYEQYF.

This chain links TRBV19 with TRBJ2-3; possible D gene TRBD1, 6 bases. Germline-derived CDR1 and CDR2 are LNHDA and SQIVND (reference sequence). There are 16 residues in the CDR3. Trimming shortened V by 1 base and J by 3 bases, and 14 bases separated the two germline ends. The CDR3 sequence is CASSIGAQGRTDTQYF. The CDR3 coding sequence is TGTGCCAGTAGTATAGGGGCCCAGGGGCGGACAGATACGCAGTATTTT.

The rearrangement links TRBV27 to TRBJ2-3; D possibly corresponds to TRBD1 (7 bases). The CDR3 covers 18 residues. V dropped 7 bases and J dropped 11 bases, with 34 bases sitting between them. CDR1 is MNHEY, CDR2 SMNVEV, per germline (reference sequence). The CDR3 sequence is CASNEVLEGATWGIGQYF. The CDR3 DNA sequence: TGTGCCAGCAATGAAGTTCTGGAGGGGGCCACTTGGGGTATTGGGCAGTATTTT.

V is TRBV10-3 and J is TRBJ1-2; D not certain. Germline V CDR1 and CDR2: ENHRY, SYGVKD. Between the trimmed V and J ends, which lost 5 bases and 7 bases, there was a span of 11 bases. The CDR3 has 12 residues. CDR3 protein: CAISSVGSGYTF. In DNA form, the CDR3 reads TGTGCCATCAGTTCGGTCGGGAGTGGCTACACCTTC.

This chain links TRBV5-1 with TRBJ2-7; the D gene is possibly TRBD2 (5 bases). CDR1 and CDR2 (germline): SGHRS, YFSETQ. The CDR3 consists of 15 residues. V dropped 4 bases and J dropped 2 bases, with 16 bases sitting between them. The CDR3 bases are TGCGCCAGCAGCGACCGGGATGCGCGGACCTACGAGCAGTACTTC. Protein: CASSDRDARTYEQYF.

With regard to this clone: At one end the junction does not follow the germline gene, possibly because of a read error. The V gene is TRBV7-2, the J gene TRBJ1-2; D might be TRBD1 (5 bases). CDR1 and CDR2 from the germline V gene are SGHTA and FQGNSA. The CDR3 has 13 residues. CDR3 bases: TGTGCCAGCACCTTACAGGAGGGCCATGGCTACACCTTC. Protein product: CASTLQEGHGYTF.

This chain joins TRBV9 and TRBJ1-1; maybe TRBD1 (6 bases). The CDR3 runs to 15 residues. The ends were cut back, 3 bases at V and 2 bases at J, with 14 bases in the middle. Looked up from germline, CDR1 is SGDLS and CDR2 is YYNGEE. The CDR3 DNA sequence: TGTGCCAGCAGCGGTGATGGGACAATTAACACTGAAGCTTTCTTT. The encoded protein is CASSGDGTINTEAFF.

This chain links TRBV10-1 with TRBJ1-2, with unresolved D. The ends were cut back, 2 bases at V and 5 bases at J, with 6 bases in the middle. Germline V gene data show CDR1 as WNHNN and CDR2 as SYGVQD (reference sequence). CDR3 length: 12 amino acids. The CDR3 DNA follows: TGCGCCAGCAGTGAGGATCAGTATGGCTACACCTTC. Its protein is CASSEDQYGYTF.

This chain connects TRBV30 to TRBJ1-1; D is ambiguous. The CDR3 consists of 14 residues. Germline CDR1 GTSNPN, CDR2 SVGIG (reference sequence). With 0 bases removed from V and 4 bases from J, the gap between germline ends came to 12 bases. CDR3: CAWSVRVLGTEAFF. The CDR3 bases are TGTGCCTGGAGTGTACGGGTGTTAGGCACTGAAGCTTTCTTT.

The rearrangement uses TRBV28 and TRBJ1-2, with a tentative D call TRBD1 (5 bases). The V gene lost 4 bases and the J gene lost 4 bases, with 10 bases spanning the gap. The CDR3 is 13 amino acids. CDR1 is MDHEN and CDR2 is SYDVKM in the germline V gene. CDR3 in DNA: TGTGCCAGCAGTTCCGGGACTCCCTATGGCTACACCTTC. Translating gives CASSSGTPYGYTF.

The rearrangement uses TRBV30 and TRBJ2-4, with 7 bases that match TRBD2. The CDR3 extends over 23 amino acids. The germline gives CDR1 GTSNPN, CDR2 SVGIG (reference sequence). V trimming: 0 bases; J trimming: 7 bases; junction bases outside the gene matches: 33. The CDR3 loop is CAWSVSPSSGSHWGRAEWNIQYF. In DNA form, the CDR3 reads TGTGCCTGGAGTGTATCCCCCTCATCCGGGTCCCATTGGGGGAGGGCCGAGTGGAACATTCAGTACTTC.

The chain joins TRBV7-6 to TRBJ1-2, with D possibly TRBD1 on 6 matching bases. CDR3 size: 15 residues. V was shortened by 2 bases and J by 3 bases, with 13 bases between the two germline ends. From germline, CDR1 is SGHVS and CDR2 FNYEAQ. The CDR3 DNA reads as TGTGCCAGCAGCTTACGTTGGGGGGGGCACTATGGCTACACCTTC. Its translation: CASSLRWGGHYGYTF.

The V gene is TRBV6-5, the J gene TRBJ1-4; D remains ambiguous. Between the trimmed V and J ends, which lost 0 bases and 10 bases, there was a span of 15 bases. The CDR3 extends over 15 amino acids. From germline, CDR1 is MNHEY and CDR2 SVGAGI. As DNA, the CDR3 is TGTGCCAGCAGTTACTCGACGGCAGCCGGCGGAAAACTGTTTTTT. It yields the protein CASSYSTAAGGKLFF.

The V gene is TRBV5-1, the J gene TRBJ1-5; D perhaps matches TRBD1 (5 bases). CDR3 size: 15 residues. Trimming pared 4 bases from V and 4 bases from J, leaving 15 bases between. CDR1 is SGHRS and CDR2 is YFSETQ in the germline V gene. This CDR3 is CASSPGVGANQPQHF. The CDR3 DNA follows: TGCGCCAGCAGCCCGGGGGTAGGAGCAAATCAGCCCCAGCATTTT. The full variable domain, its missing parts supplied by reference TRBV5-1 and TRBJ1-5, is KAGVTQTPRYLIKTRGQQVTLSCSPISGHRSVSWYQQTPGQGLQFLFEYFSETQRNKGNFPGRFSGRQFSNSRSEMNVSTLELGDSALYLCASSPGVGANQPQHFGDGTRLSIL.

The gene calls are TRBV11-3 and TRBJ2-3; TRBD1 matches at 7 bases. V was pared by 5 bases and J by 3 bases, with 8 bases of the junction left unmatched. Germline V CDR1 and CDR2: SGHNT, YENEEA. This CDR3 is built from 15 residues. The CDR3 sequence is CASSDTGVATDTQYF. The CDR3 DNA follows: TGTGCCAGCAGCGATACAGGGGTAGCGACAGATACGCAGTATTTT.

This rearrangement joins TRBV2 to TRBJ2-7, with TRBD1 as a possible D gene (6 bases). V lost 7 bases and J 3 bases, leaving 19 bases between the germline ends. The CDR3 consists of 15 residues. The V gene's germline CDR1 is SNHLY and CDR2 FYNNEI. CDR3 sequence reads: CASTETGTPVYEQYF. CDR3 bases: TGTGCCAGCACCGAGACCGGGACACCAGTCTACGAGCAGTACTTC.

The V and J genes are TRBV27 and TRBJ2-1; 14 bases map to TRBD2. From germline, CDR1 is MNHEY and CDR2 SMNVEV (reference sequence). The CDR3 totals 19 residues. V shed 3 bases, J shed 0 bases, and the junction held 7 bases outside the gene matches. As DNA, the CDR3 is TGTGCCAGCAGTTTTATAGGGACTAGCGGGAGCGTCTCCTACAATGAGCAGTTCTTC. Its translation: CASSFIGTSGSVSYNEQFF.

This clone was detected once. This sequence joins TRBV19 and TRBJ1-1; tentatively, D is TRBD1 (5 bases). Germline CDR1 reads LNHDA; CDR2 reads SQIVND (reference sequence). The CDR3 loop spans 13 amino acids. The V end lost 5 bases, the J end lost 5 bases, and 12 bases lay between the germline ends. The DNA for the CDR3 is TGTGCCAGTAGTGTGACAGCGAGAACTGAAGCTTTCTTT. Translating gives CASSVTARTEAFF.

The gene calls are TRBV6-6 and TRBJ1-5, with TRBD1 identical over 9 bases. Looked up from germline, CDR1 is MNHNY and CDR2 is SVGAGI (reference sequence). Germline trimming cut 6 bases from V and 1 base from J; bases unmatched to any gene: 7. The CDR3 has 16 residues. The CDR3: CASRPGQGISNQPQHF. The CDR3 DNA reads as TGTGCCAGCAGACCCGGACAGGGGATCAGCAATCAGCCCCAGCATTTT.